This TCR beta chain was found in a study of T cell responses to AZD1222 COVID-19 vaccine. Notes on the study in general: Breadth and depth of Spike-specific TCRs rose after two AZD1222 doses.

The V gene's germline CDR1 is SGHDT and CDR2 YYEEEE. CDR3 length equals 14 residues. The V end was cut by 2 bases, the J end by 4 bases, with 10 bases between. This clone was seen only once. Antigen: not known. TCRdb's table, derived via immunoSEQ multiplex PCR, lists solely in-frame clones and lacks some. The sample contains fewer than 120,000 clones, approximately 94% of which appear only once. The sequenced sample was peripheral blood, obtained 28 days after the second AZD1222 dose. This clonotype was obtained from an adult who received the AZD1222 COVID-19 vaccine. The V gene is TRBV5-6, the J gene TRBJ2-1; perhaps TRBD1 as D (6 bases). CDR3 DNA sequence: TGTGCCAGCAGCTTCGGACAGCTTTACAATGAGCAGTTCTTC. Amino acid sequence: CASSFGQLYNEQFF. The whole variable domain, filled in from reference TRBV5-6 and TRBJ2-1, reads DAGVTQSPTHLIKTRGQQVTLRCSPKSGHDTVSWYQQALGQGPQFIFQYYEEEERQRGNFPDRFSGHQFPNYSSELNVNALLLGDSALYLCASSFGQLYNEQFFGPGTRLTVL.